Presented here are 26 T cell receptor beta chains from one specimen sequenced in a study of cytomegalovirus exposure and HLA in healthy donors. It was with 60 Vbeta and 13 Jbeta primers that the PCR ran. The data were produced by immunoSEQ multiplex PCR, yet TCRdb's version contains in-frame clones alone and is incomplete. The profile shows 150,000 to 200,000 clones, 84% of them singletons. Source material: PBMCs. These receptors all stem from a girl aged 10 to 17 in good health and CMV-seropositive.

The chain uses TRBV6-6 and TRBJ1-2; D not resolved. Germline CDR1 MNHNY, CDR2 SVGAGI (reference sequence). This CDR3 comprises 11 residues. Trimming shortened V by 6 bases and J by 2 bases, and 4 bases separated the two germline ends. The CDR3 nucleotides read TGTGCCAGCAGCCCGAACTATGGCTACACCTTC. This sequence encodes CASSPNYGYTF.

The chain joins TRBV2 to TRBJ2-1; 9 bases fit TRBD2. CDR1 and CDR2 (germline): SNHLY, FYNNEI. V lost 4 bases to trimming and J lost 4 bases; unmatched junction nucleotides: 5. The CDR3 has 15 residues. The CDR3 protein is CASSVLAGFYNEQFF. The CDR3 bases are TGTGCCAGCAGTGTGCTAGCGGGGTTTTACAATGAGCAGTTCTTC.

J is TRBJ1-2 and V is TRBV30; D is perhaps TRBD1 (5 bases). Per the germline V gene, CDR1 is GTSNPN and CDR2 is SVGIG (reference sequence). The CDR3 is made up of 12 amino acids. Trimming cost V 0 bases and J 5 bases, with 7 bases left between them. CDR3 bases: TGTGCCTGGAGTGTAAGGGGATATGGCTACACCTTC. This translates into CAWSVRGYGYTF.

CDR3: CASGFSGQGVSNTEAFF. CDR3 nucleotide sequence: TGTGCTAGTGGTTTCAGCGGACAGGGGGTTTCGAACACTGAAGCTTTCTTT. The V gene is TRBV12-5, the J gene TRBJ1-1; 10 nucleotides match TRBD1. V dropped 3 bases and J dropped 1; count of bases not matched to a gene: 8. Germline values: CDR1 LGHNT, CDR2 FRNRAP. The CDR3 covers 17 residues.

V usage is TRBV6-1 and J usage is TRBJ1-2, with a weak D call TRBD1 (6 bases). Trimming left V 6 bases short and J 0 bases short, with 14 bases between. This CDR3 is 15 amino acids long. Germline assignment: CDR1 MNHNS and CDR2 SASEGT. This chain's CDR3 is CASSPDRFSNYGYTF. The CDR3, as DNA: TGTGCCAGCAGCCCTGACAGGTTTTCTAACTATGGCTACACCTTC.

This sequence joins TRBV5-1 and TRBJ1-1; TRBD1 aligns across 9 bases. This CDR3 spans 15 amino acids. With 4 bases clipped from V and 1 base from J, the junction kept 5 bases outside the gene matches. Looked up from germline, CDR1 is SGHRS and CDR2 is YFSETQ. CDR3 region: CASSPGQGRNTEAFF. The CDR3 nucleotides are TGCGCCAGCAGCCCGGGACAGGGCCGGAACACTGAAGCTTTCTTT.

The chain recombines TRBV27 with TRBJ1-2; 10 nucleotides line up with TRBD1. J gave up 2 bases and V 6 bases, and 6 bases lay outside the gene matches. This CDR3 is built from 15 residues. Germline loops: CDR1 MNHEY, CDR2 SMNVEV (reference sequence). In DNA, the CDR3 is TGTGCCAGCAGACCACCGGGACAGGGGAACTATGGCTACACCTTC. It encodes CASRPPGQGNYGYTF.

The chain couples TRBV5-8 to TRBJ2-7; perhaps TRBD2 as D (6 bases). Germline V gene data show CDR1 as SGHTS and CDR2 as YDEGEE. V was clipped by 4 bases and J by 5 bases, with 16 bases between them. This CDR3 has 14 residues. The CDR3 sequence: CASSAGPGVHEQYF. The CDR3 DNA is TGTGCCAGCAGCGCTGGACCGGGAGTCCACGAGCAGTACTTC.

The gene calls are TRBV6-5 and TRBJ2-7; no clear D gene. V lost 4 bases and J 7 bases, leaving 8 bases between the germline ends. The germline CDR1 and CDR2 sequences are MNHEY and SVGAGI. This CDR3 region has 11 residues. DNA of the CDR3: TGTGCCAGCAGTTCCCGAGGAGAGCAGTACTTC. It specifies CASSSRGEQYF.

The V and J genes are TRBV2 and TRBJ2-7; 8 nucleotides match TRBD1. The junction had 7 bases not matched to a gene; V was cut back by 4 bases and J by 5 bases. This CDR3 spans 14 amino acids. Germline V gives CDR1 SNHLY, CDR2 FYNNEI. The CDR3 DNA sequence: TGTGCCAGCAGTGGGACAGGGTGGAAAAACGAGCAGTACTTC. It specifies CASSGTGWKNEQYF.

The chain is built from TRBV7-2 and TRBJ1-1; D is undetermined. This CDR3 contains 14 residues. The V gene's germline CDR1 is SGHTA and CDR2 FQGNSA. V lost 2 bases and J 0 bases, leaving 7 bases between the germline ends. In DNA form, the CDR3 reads TGTGCCAGCAGCTTAAGAGGAATGAACACTGAAGCTTTCTTT. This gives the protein CASSLRGMNTEAFF.

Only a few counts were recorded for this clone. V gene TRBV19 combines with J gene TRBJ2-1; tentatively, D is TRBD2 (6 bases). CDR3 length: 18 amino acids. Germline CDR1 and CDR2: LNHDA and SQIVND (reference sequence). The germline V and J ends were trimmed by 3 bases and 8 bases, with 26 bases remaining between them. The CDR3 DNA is TGTGCCAGTAGTATTTCTTACTTCCGGGGGAGCTATTTGTATGAGCAGTTCTTC. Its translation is CASSISYFRGSYLYEQFF.

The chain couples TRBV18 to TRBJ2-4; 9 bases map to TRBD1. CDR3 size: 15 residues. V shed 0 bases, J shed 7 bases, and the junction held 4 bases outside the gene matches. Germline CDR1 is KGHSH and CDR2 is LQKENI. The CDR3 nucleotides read TGTGCCAGCTCACCACCGGGACAGGGCAAGAACATTCAGTACTTC. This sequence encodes CASSPPGQGKNIQYF.

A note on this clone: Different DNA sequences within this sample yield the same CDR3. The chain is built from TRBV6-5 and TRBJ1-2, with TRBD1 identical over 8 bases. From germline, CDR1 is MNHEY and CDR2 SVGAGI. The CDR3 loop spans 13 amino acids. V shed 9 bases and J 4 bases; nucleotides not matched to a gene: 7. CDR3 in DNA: TGTGCCAGTTCCCGAGACAGGGGCTATGGCTACACCTTC. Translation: CASSRDRGYGYTF.

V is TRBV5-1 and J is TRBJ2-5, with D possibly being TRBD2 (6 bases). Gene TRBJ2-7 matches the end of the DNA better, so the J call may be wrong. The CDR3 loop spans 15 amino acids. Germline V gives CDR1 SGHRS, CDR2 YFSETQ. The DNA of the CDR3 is TGCGCCAGCAGCTTACAAGGGACTTTAGGCTACGAGCAGTACTTC. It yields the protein CASSLQGTLGYEQYF.

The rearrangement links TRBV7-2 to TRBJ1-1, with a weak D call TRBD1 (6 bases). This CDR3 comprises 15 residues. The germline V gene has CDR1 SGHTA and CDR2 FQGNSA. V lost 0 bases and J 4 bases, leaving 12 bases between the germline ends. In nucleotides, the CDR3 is TGTGCCAGCAGCTTAGCGTTACAGGGACGCACTGAAGCTTTCTTT. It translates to CASSLALQGRTEAFF.

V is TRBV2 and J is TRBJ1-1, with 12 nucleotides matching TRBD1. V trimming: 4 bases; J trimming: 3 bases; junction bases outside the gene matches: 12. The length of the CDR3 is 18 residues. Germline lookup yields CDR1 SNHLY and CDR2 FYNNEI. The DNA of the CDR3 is TGTGCCAGCAGTGGATTTTTCCGGGACAGGGGGCTTGACACTGAAGCTTTCTTT. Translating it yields CASSGFFRDRGLDTEAFF.

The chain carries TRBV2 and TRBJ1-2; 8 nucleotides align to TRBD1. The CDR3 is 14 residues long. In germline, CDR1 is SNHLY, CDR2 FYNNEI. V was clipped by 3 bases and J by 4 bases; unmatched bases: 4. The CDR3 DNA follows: TGTGCCAGCAGTGAGCAGGGGGCTTCCTATGGCTACACCTTC. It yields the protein CASSEQGASYGYTF.

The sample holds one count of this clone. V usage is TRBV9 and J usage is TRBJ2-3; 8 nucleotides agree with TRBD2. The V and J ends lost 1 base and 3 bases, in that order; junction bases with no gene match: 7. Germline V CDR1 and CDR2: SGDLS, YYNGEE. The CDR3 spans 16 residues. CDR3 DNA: TGTGCCAGCAGCGTAAGGGGAGCGGGGGAGACAGATACGCAGTATTTT. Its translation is CASSVRGAGETDTQYF.

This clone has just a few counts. CDR3 sequence reads: CASSRRGPEETQYF. The CDR3 region has the DNA TGTGCCAGCAGCCGCAGGGGGCCCGAGGAGACCCAGTACTTC. V usage is TRBV13 and J usage is TRBJ2-5; 8 nucleotides agree with TRBD1. Trimming removed 5 bases from V and 5 bases from J; junction bases left unmatched: 7. Germline V lookup: CDR1 PRHDT, CDR2 FYEKMQ (reference sequence). This CDR3 contains 14 residues.

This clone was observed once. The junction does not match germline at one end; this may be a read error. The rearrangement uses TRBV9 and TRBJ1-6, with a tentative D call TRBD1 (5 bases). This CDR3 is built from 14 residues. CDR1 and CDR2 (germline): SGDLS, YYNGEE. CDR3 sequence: CASGVEQADSPLHF. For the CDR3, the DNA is TGTGCCAGCGGCGTAGAACAGGCAGATTCACCCCTCCACTTT.

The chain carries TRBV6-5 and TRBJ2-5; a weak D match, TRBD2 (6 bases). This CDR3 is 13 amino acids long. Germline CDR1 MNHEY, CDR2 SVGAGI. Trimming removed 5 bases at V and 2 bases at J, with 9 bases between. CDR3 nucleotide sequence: TGTGCCAGCAGTATAGGGACTCAAGAGACCCAGTACTTC. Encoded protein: CASSIGTQETQYF.

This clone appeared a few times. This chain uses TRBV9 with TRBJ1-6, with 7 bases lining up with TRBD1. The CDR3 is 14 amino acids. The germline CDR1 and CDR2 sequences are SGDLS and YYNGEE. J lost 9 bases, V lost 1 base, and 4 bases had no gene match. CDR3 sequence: CASSVTGDTSPLHF. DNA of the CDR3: TGTGCCAGCAGCGTAACAGGGGATACTTCACCCCTCCACTTT.

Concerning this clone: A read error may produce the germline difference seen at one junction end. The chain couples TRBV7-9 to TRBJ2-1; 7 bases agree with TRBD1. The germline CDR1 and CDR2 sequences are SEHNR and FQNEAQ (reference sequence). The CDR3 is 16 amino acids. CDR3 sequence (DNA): TGTTCCAGCAGCTTATCGACAGGGATTTACTACAATGAGCAGTTCTTC. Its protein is CSSSLSTGIYYNEQFF.

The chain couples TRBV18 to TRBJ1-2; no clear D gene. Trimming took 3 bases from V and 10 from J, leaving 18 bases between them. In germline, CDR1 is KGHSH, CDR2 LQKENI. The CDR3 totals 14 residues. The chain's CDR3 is CASSPEGPSGIYTF. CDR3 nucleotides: TGTGCCAGCTCACCGGAAGGGCCCAGCGGCATCTACACCTTC.

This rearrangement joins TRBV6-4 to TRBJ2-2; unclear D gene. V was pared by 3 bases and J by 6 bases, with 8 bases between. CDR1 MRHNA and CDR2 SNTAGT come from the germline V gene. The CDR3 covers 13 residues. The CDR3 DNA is TGTGCCAGCAGTGAGGGCGATGCCGGGGAGCTGTTTTTT. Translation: CASSEGDAGELFF.